The rows below give T cell receptor beta chains drawn from one sample of a study of cytomegalovirus exposure and HLA in healthy donors. The protocol was immunoSEQ multiplex PCR, while the TCRdb copy is restricted to in-frame clones and leaves out a portion. The sample has about 190,000 clones; about 87% are singletons. The sequencing sample was made of PBMCs. These receptors were taken from a man aged 25 to 40 in good health and CMV-seronegative. CDR3s include the opening cysteine and the closing phenylalanine or tryptophan. D genes are given only for firm matches. Clone size appears in some rows only: once, few, many, or a class for an expanded clone.

length	D	size	V	J	CDR3	DNA
15	-	few	TRBV7-9	TRBJ2-2	CASSLFSADTGELFF	TGTGCCAGCAGCTTGTTCAGTGCAGACACCGGGGAGCTGTTTTTT
17	-	-	TRBV9	TRBJ2-7	CASSVGVRGAASYEQYF	TGTGCCAGCAGCGTAGGAGTTCGGGGGGCAGCCTCCTACGAGCAGTACTTC
16	-	-	TRBV10-1	TRBJ2-3	CASSEWAGGSTDTQYF	TGCGCCAGCAGTGAGTGGGCCGGGGGTAGCACAGATACGCAGTATTTT
15	TRBD2	-	TRBV7-2	TRBJ2-1	CASSSSGTRGNEQFF	TGTGCCAGCAGCTCCTCCGGGACTAGGGGCAATGAGCAGTTCTTC
13	-	-	TRBV2	TRBJ2-7	CASGLDIYYEQYF	TGTGCCAGCGGGTTGGACATCTACTACGAGCAGTACTTC
16	-	-	TRBV7-8	TRBJ1-5	CASSQRKTGGNQPQHF	TGTGCCAGCAGCCAGCGGAAGACGGGTGGCAATCAGCCCCAGCATTTT
14	TRBD1	once	TRBV6-6	TRBJ2-7	CAPRRGQGLYEQYF	TGTGCACCGCGGCGGGGACAGGGGTTATACGAGCAGTACTTC
12	-	-	TRBV10-3	TRBJ2-7	CAISDREYEQYF	TGTGCCATCAGCGACAGAGAATACGAGCAGTACTTC
18	TRBD2	-	TRBV7-9	TRBJ2-7	CASSQGLAGPTRRYEQYF	TGTGCCAGCAGCCAAGGACTAGCGGGGCCCACGAGGCGGTACGAGCAGTACTTC
13	-	-	TRBV30	TRBJ2-1	CAWSGSGNIEQFF	TGTGCCTGGAGTGGATCGGGAAATATCGAGCAGTTCTTC
14	TRBD1	-	TRBV6-5	TRBJ2-5	CASIDRGRAETQYF	TGTGCCAGCATCGACAGGGGGCGCGCAGAGACCCAGTACTTC
14	-	-	TRBV2	TRBJ1-5	CASTQMPINQPQHF	TGTGCCAGCACACAGATGCCTATCAATCAGCCCCAGCATTTT
13	-	few	TRBV5-1	TRBJ1-2	CASSLGQLGGYTF	TGCGCCAGCAGCTTGGGACAGCTTGGCGGCTACACCTTC
14	-	-	TRBV2	TRBJ2-5	CASSDGRGEETQYF	TGTGCCAGCAGTGACGGCAGGGGCGAAGAGACCCAGTACTTC
11	-	-	TRBV29-1	TRBJ1-2	CSVRQGRGYTF	TGCAGCGTCCGCCAGGGGAGAGGCTACACCTTC
14	TRBD1	-	TRBV6-1	TRBJ1-6	CASSEGTGNSPLHF	TGTGCCAGCAGTGAAGGGACAGGTAATTCACCCCTCCACTTT
18	TRBD2	-	TRBV19	TRBJ2-1	CASTSFRGVAGIYNEQFF	TGTGCCAGTACCTCCTTTCGGGGCGTAGCGGGGATCTACAATGAGCAGTTCTTC
16	-	-	TRBV5-1	TRBJ1-1	CASSLVQGRMNTEAFF	TGCGCCAGCAGCTTAGTACAGGGCCGGATGAACACTGAAGCTTTCTTT
14	-	-	TRBV30	TRBJ1-6	CAWGGPSYNSPLHF	TGTGCCTGGGGGGGCCCCTCCTATAATTCACCCCTCCACTTT
14	TRBD1	-	TRBV28	TRBJ1-3	CASIGGQAKNTIYF	TGTGCCAGCATAGGGGGACAGGCTAAGAACACCATATATTTT
16	TRBD2	-	TRBV5-1	TRBJ2-7	CASSLYGGERINEQYF	TGCGCCAGCAGCTTGTATGGGGGGGAGCGTATCAACGAGCAGTACTTC
14	TRBD1	-	TRBV5-1	TRBJ2-7	CASSFQGETYEQYF	TGCGCCAGCAGCTTTCAGGGGGAGACCTACGAGCAGTACTTC
16	TRBD1	-	TRBV2	TRBJ1-2	CASTPGPIGQGYGYTF	TGTGCCAGCACCCCGGGACCCATCGGACAGGGGTATGGCTACACCTTC
17	TRBD2	-	TRBV5-6	TRBJ2-7	CASSPITGTSGPVEQYF	TGTGCCAGCAGCCCCATCACCGGGACTAGCGGACCCGTCGAGCAGTACTTC
15	TRBD2	-	TRBV27	TRBJ2-3	CASSSHLAGLDTQYF	TGTGCCAGCAGTTCCCATCTAGCGGGACTCGATACGCAGTATTTT
13	-	-	TRBV5-1	TRBJ2-7	CASSLRGSYEQYF	TGCGCCAGCAGCTTGAGGGGGTCCTACGAGCAGTACTTC
14	-	-	TRBV6-5	TRBJ2-3	CASRPVTVTDTQYF	TGTGCCAGCAGGCCCGTGACAGTCACAGATACGCAGTATTTT
12	-	-	TRBV12-5	TRBJ2-1	CASGWGVDEQFF	TGTGCTAGTGGGTGGGGGGTGGATGAGCAGTTCTTC
16	TRBD1	-	TRBV7-2	TRBJ1-2	CASSYEQGRYPYGYTF	TGTGCCAGCAGCTACGAACAGGGGCGCTACCCCTATGGCTACACCTTC
15	-	-	TRBV14	TRBJ2-7	CASSTQGTPTYEQYF	TGTGCCAGCAGCACCCAGGGGACCCCTACCTACGAGCAGTACTTC
13	TRBD1	-	TRBV28	TRBJ2-7	CASKGQGPYEQYF	TGTGCCAGCAAGGGACAGGGACCTTACGAGCAGTACTTC
14	TRBD1	-	TRBV29-1	TRBJ1-1	CSVRGGTRVPGSFF	TGCAGCGTTCGAGGGGGCACCAGGGTCCCCGGATCTTTCTTT
14	TRBD1	-	TRBV5-1	TRBJ1-4	CASSFTGGTEKLFF	TGCGCCAGCAGCTTCACAGGGGGTACTGAAAAACTGTTTTTT
11	-	-	TRBV20-1	TRBJ1-6	CSALYNSPLHF	TGCAGTGCTCTTTATAATTCACCCCTCCACTTT
14	TRBD1	-	TRBV27	TRBJ2-7	CASSRTGPTYEQYF	TGTGCCAGCAGCAGGACAGGCCCAACCTACGAGCAGTACTTC
16	-	once	TRBV4-2	TRBJ2-1	CASSQTGASVYNEQFF	TGTGCCAGCAGCCAAACGGGAGCGTCCGTCTACAATGAGCAGTTCTTC
13	-	-	TRBV12-1	TRBJ2-7	CASSSGGAGEQYF	TGTGCCAGCTCTAGCGGGGGGGCGGGCGAGCAGTACTTC
14	-	-	TRBV2	TRBJ1-2	CATIQQGLLYGYTF	TGTGCCACCATCCAACAGGGTTTGTTGTATGGCTACACCTTC
12	-	-	TRBV28	TRBJ1-2	CASSSGSYGYTF	TGTGCCAGCAGTTCCGGGAGCTATGGCTACACCTTC
14	-	-	TRBV2	TRBJ1-5	CASSEEGSNQPQHF	TGTGCCAGCAGTGAAGAGGGGTCCAATCAGCCCCAGCATTTT
13	-	-	TRBV27	TRBJ2-1	CASSLGAYNEQFF	TGTGCCAGCAGTTTAGGTGCGTACAATGAGCAGTTCTTC
15	-	-	TRBV11-2	TRBJ1-2	CASGQSTGVKSGYTF	TGTGCCAGCGGACAATCGACGGGGGTGAAATCGGGCTACACCTTC
14	TRBD1	-	TRBV7-2	TRBJ2-7	CASSLSGQDYEQYF	TGTGCCAGCAGCTTATCGGGACAGGACTACGAGCAGTACTTC
15	-	-	TRBV10-3	TRBJ2-3	CAIRRAPNAGDTQYF	TGTGCCATCAGAAGAGCCCCTAATGCCGGAGATACGCAGTATTTT
14	-	-	TRBV19	TRBJ2-5	CASSITGASGTQYF	TGTGCCAGTAGTATTACAGGCGCCTCGGGGACCCAGTACTTC
18	-	-	TRBV4-1	TRBJ2-7	CASSQVGGDRTVSYEQYF	TGCGCCAGCAGCCAAGTGGGAGGGGATAGGACAGTCTCCTACGAGCAGTACTTC